This TCR beta chain was sequenced for a study of OX40 agonist ivuxolimab in advanced cancers. Study-wide background: Earlier anti-PD-1, anti-PD-L1 or anti-CTLA-4 therapy was permitted; roughly 42% had received some. Points from the study as a whole: In the 0.1-3.0 mg/kg groups, partial responders showed among the lowest expansion.

This CDR3 spans 12 amino acids. Germline CDR1 and CDR2: SNHLY and FYNNEI. V gave up 4 bases and J gave up 5 bases, with 8 bases separating them. Libraries were prepared by immunoSEQ multiplex PCR; TCRdb keeps only in-frame clonotypes and omits some of them. The profile covers 96,000 or so clones, with under 90% appearing a single time and approximately 6.3% taken by the ten largest. To note about this clone: Its specificity is unknown.

The chain is built from TRBV2 and TRBJ2-5; no reliable D call. Sequencing used CD4+ or CD8+ T cells sorted from blood, obtained in a trial of the OX40 agonist ivuxolimab. This clonotype was sampled from an adult with an advanced solid tumor such as melanoma, head and neck, liver or kidney cancer. CDR3 region: CASSVLGETQYF. The CDR3 bases are TGTGCCAGCAGTGTTTTGGGGGAGACCCAGTACTTC.